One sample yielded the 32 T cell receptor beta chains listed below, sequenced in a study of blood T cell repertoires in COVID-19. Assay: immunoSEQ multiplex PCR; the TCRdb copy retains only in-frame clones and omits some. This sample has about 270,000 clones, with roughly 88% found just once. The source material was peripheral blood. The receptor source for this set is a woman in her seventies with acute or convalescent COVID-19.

The DNA for the CDR3 is TGTGCCAGCAGTGGGGACAGAGTAGATACGCAGTATTTT. It encodes CASSGDRVDTQYF. This rearrangement joins TRBV2 to TRBJ2-3; TRBD1 matches at 7 bases. This CDR3 is 13 amino acids long. V shed 4 bases, J shed 5 bases, and the junction held 3 bases outside the gene matches. Germline loops: CDR1 SNHLY, CDR2 FYNNEI.

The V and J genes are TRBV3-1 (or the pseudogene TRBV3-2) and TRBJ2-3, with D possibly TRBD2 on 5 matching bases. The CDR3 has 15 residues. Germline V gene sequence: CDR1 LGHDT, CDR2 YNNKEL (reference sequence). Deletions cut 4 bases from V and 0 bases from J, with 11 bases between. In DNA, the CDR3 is TGTGCCAGCAGCCCAAGCGGACGCAGCACAGATACGCAGTATTTT. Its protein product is CASSPSGRSTDTQYF.

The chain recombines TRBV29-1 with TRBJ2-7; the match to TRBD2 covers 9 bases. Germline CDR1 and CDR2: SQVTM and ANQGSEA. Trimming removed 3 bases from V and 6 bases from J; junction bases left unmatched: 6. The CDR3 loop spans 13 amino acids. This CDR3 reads CSVDAGGTLEQYF. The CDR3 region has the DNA TGCAGCGTTGATGCGGGGGGGACGCTCGAGCAGTACTTC.

The CDR3 sequence is CASSGGAVADTQYF. CDR3 in DNA: TGTGCCAGTTCCGGGGGAGCGGTGGCAGATACGCAGTATTTT. The chain carries TRBV7-8 and TRBJ2-3; TRBD2 might be the D (6 bases). Trimming left V 9 bases short and J 4 bases short, with 17 bases between. Germline V CDR1 and CDR2: SGHVS, FQNEAQ. The CDR3 sequence is 14 residues long.

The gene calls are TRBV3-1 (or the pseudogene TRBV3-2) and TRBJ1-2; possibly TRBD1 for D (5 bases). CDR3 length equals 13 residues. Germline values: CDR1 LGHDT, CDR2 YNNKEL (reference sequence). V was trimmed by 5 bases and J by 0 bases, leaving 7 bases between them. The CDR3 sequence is CASSGGTNYGYTF. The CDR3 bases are TGTGCCAGCAGCGGGGGGACTAACTATGGCTACACCTTC.

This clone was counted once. The DNA of the CDR3 is TGTGCCAGCTCACGCCGGAGCCAAGTGGATAATTCACCCCTCCACTTT. Its translation: CASSRRSQVDNSPLHF. The chain is built from TRBV18 and TRBJ1-6, with unresolved D. The CDR3 is made up of 16 amino acids. Between the trimmed V and J ends, which lost 4 bases and 5 bases, there was a span of 15 bases. Germline CDR1 reads KGHSH; CDR2 reads LQKENI.

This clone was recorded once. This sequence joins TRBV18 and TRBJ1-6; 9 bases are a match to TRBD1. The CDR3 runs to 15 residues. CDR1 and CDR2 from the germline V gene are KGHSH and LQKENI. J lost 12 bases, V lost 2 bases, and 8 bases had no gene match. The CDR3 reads CASSPNQRGQGPLHF. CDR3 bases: TGTGCCAGCTCACCAAACCAAAGGGGACAGGGACCCCTCCACTTT.

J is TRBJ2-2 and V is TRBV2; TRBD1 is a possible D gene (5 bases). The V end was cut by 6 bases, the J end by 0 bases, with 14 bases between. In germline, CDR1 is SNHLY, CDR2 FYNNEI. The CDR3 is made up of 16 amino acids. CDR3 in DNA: TGTGCCAGCAGGGGGCAGAGGACGGCGAACACCGGGGAGCTGTTTTTT. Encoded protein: CASRGQRTANTGELFF.

The CDR3 bases are TGTGCCAGCAGCTTGGCTAGCGGGGCGGGAGAGACCCAGTACTTC. Protein: CASSLASGAGETQYF. The V call is TRBV5-6, the J call TRBJ2-5, with TRBD2 identical over 9 bases. J was trimmed by 4 bases and V by 0 bases; bases with no gene match: 4. The CDR3 is 15 residues long. The V gene's germline CDR1 is SGHDT and CDR2 YYEEEE.

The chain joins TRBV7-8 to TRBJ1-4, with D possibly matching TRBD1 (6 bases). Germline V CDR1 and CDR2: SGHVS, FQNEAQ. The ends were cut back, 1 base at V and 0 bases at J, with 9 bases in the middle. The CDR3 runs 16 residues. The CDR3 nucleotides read TGTGCCAGCAGCTTAGAGGGGGTGGCAACTAATGAAAAACTGTTTTTT. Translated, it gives CASSLEGVATNEKLFF.

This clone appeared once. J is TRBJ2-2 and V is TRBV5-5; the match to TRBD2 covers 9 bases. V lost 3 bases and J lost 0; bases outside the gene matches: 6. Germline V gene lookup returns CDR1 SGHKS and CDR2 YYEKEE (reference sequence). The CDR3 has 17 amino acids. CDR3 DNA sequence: TGTGCCAGCAGCTCCCCAGCGGGGGGCACGAACACCGGGGAGCTGTTTTTT. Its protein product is CASSSPAGGTNTGELFF.

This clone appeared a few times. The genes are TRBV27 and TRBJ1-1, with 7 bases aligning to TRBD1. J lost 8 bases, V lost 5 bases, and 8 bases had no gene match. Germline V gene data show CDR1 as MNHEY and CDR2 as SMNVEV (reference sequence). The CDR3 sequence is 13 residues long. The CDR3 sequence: CASSRSDRREAFF. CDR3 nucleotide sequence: TGTGCCAGCAGTCGCTCGGACAGGCGAGAAGCTTTCTTT.

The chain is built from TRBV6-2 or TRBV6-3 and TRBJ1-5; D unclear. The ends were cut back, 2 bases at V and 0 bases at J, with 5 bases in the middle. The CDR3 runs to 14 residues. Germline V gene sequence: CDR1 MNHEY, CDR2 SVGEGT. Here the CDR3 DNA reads TGTGCCAGCAGTTACATCTCTAGCAATCAGCCCCAGCATTTT. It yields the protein CASSYISSNQPQHF.

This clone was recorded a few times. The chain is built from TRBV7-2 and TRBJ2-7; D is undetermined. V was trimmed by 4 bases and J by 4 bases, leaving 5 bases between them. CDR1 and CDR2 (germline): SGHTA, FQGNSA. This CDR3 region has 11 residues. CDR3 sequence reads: CASSYFYEQYF. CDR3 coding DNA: TGTGCCAGCAGCTACTTTTACGAGCAGTACTTC.

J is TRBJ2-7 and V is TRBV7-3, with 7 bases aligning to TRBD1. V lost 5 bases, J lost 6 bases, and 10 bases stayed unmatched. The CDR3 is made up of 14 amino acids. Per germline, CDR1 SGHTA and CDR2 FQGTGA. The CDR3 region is CASSLTRDSGEQYF. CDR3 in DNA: TGTGCCAGCAGCCTTACTCGGGACAGCGGCGAGCAGTACTTC.

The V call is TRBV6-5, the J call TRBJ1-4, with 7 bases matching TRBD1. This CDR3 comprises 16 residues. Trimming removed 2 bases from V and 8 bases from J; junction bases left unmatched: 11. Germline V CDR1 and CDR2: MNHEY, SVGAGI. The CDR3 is CASSYNYDRVGEKLFF. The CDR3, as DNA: TGTGCCAGCAGTTACAACTACGACAGGGTGGGGGAAAAACTGTTTTTT.

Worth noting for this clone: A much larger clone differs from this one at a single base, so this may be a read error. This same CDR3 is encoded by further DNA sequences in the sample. The CDR3 nucleotides are TGCGCCAGCAGCTTGACAGGGAACACTGAAGCTTTCTTT. Protein product: CASSLTGNTEAFF. The chain uses TRBV5-1 and TRBJ1-1; tentatively, D is TRBD1 (5 bases). The germline CDR1 and CDR2 sequences are SGHRS and YFSETQ. The CDR3 spans 13 residues. V lost 1 base, J lost 1 base, and 5 bases lay in between.

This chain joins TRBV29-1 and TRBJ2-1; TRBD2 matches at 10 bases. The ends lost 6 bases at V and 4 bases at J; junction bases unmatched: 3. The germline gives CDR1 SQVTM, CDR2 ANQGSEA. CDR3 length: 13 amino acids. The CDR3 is CSVGAGGYNEQFF. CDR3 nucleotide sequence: TGCAGCGTAGGAGCGGGGGGGTACAATGAGCAGTTCTTC.

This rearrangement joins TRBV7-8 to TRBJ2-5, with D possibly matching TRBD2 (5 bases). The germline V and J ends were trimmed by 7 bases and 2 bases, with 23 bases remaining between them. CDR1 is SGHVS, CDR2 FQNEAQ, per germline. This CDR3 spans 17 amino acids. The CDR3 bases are TGTGCCAGCACCGTACCCCGCCGCGGGTCATTTCAAGAGACCCAGTACTTC. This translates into CASTVPRRGSFQETQYF.

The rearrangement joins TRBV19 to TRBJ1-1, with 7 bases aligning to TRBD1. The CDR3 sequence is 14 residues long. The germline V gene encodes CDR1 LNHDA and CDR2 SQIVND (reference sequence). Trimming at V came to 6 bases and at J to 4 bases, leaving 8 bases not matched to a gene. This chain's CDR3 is CASRHRQGSTEAFF. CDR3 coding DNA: TGTGCCAGTAGACATCGACAGGGTAGCACTGAAGCTTTCTTT.

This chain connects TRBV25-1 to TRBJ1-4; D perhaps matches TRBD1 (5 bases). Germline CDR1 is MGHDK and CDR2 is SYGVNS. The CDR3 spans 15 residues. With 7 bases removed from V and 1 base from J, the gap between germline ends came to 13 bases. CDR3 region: CASTGRAGTNEKLFF. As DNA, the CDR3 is TGTGCCAGCACGGGCAGGGCCGGAACTAATGAAAAACTGTTTTTT.

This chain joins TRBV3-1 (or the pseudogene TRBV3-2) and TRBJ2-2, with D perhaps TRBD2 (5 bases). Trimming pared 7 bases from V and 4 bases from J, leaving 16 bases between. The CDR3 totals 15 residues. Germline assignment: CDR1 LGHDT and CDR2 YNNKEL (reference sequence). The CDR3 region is CASTPNRGRTGELFF. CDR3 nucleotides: TGTGCCAGCACGCCAAATAGAGGGCGCACCGGGGAGCTGTTTTTT.

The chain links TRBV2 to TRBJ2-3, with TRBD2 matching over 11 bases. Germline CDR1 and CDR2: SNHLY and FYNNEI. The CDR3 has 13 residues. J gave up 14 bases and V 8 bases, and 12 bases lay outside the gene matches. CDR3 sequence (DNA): TGTGCCAGCGCGGGGACTAGCGGAACATGGGGGTATTTT. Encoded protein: CASAGTSGTWGYF.

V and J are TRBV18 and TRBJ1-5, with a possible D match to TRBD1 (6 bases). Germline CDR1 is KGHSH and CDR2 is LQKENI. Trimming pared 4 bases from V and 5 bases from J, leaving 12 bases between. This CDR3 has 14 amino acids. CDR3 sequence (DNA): TGTGCCAGCTCACTTCAGGGGAGCCATCAGCCCCAGCATTTT. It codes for CASSLQGSHQPQHF.

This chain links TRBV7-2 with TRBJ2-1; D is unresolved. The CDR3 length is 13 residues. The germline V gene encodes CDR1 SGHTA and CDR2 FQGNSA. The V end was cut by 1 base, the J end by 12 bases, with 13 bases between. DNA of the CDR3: TGTGCCAGCAGCTTAGGAGCCGACATGGTGCAGTTCTTC. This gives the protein CASSLGADMVQFF.

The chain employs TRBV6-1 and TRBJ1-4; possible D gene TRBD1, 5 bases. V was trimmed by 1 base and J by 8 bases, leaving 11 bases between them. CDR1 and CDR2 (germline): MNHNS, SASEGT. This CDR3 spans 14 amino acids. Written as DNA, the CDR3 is TGTGCCAGCAGTGAAGGGGGGGGATTCGAAAAACTGTTTTTT. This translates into CASSEGGGFEKLFF.

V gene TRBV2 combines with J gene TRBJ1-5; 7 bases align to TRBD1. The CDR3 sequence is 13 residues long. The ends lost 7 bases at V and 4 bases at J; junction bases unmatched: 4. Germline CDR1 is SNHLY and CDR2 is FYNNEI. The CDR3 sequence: CASTRGRNQPQHF. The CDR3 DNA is TGTGCCAGCACCAGGGGGAGGAATCAGCCCCAGCATTTT.

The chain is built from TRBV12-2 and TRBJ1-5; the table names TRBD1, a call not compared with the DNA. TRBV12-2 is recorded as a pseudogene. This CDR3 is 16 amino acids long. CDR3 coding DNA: TGTGCAAGTCGCTTAGGCAACAGGCCACCGCGGCAGCCCCAGCATTTT. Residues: CASRLGNRPPRQPQHF.

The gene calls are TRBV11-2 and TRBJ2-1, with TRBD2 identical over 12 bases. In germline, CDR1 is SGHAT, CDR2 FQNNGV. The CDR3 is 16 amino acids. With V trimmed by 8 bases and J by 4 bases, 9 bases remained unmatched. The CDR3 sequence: CASRRLAGAIYNEQFF. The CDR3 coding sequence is TGTGCCAGCCGTCGACTAGCGGGGGCAATTTACAATGAGCAGTTCTTC.

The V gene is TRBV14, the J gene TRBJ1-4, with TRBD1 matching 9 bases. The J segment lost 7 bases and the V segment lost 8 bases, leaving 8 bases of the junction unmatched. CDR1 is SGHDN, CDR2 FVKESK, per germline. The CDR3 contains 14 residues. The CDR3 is CASSAWTGAEKLFF. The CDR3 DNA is TGTGCCAGCTCCGCATGGACAGGGGCTGAAAAACTGTTTTTT.

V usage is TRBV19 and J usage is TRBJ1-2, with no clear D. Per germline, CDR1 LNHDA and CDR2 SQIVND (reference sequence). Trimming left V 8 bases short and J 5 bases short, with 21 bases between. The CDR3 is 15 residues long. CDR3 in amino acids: CASATAQGRTYGYTF. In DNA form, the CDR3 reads TGTGCCAGTGCAACAGCCCAAGGGAGAACTTATGGCTACACCTTC.

The CDR3 nucleotides are TGTGCCAGCAGTTATAGGCAGGGGGAGAATTCACCCCTCCACTTT. Translation gives CASSYRQGENSPLHF. The rearrangement joins TRBV6-5 to TRBJ1-6, with 7 bases aligning to TRBD1. Germline CDR1 reads MNHEY; CDR2 reads SVGAGI. Trimming removed 3 bases from V and 7 bases from J; junction bases left unmatched: 6. This CDR3 comprises 15 residues.